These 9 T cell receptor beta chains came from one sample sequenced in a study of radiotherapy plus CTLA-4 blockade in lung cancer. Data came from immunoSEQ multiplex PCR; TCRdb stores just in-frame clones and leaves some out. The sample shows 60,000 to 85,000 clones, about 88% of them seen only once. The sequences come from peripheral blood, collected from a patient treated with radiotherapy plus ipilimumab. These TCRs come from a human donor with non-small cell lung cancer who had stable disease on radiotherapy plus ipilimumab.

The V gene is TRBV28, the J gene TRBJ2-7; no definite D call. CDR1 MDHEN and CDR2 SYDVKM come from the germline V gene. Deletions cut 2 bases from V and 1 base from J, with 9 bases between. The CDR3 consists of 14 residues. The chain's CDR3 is CASSLMPRSYEQYF. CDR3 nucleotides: TGTGCCAGCAGTTTAATGCCCAGATCCTACGAGCAGTACTTC. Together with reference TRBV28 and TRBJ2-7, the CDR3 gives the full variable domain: DVKVTQSSRYLVKRTGEKVFLECVQDMDHENMFWYRQDPGLGLRLIYFSYDVKMKEKGDIPEGYSVSREKKERFSLILESASTNQTSMYLCASSLMPRSYEQYFGPGTRLTVT.

CDR3 coding DNA: TGTGCCAGCAAGGGCTCTCCCTCCTACAATGAGCAGTTCTTC. Its protein is CASKGSPSYNEQFF. This sequence joins TRBV6-5 and TRBJ2-1; D uncertain. Trimming pared 7 bases from V and 0 bases from J, leaving 10 bases between. Germline CDR1 reads MNHEY; CDR2 reads SVGAGI. The CDR3 covers 14 residues.

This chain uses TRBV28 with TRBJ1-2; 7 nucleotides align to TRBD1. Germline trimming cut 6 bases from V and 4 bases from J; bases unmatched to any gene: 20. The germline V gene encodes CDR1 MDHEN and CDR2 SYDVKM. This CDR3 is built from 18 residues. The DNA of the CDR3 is TGTGCCAGCAGCCTGACGGTAGGGGGCGAAGGGGGCGGCTATGGCTACACCTTC. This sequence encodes CASSLTVGGEGGGYGYTF.

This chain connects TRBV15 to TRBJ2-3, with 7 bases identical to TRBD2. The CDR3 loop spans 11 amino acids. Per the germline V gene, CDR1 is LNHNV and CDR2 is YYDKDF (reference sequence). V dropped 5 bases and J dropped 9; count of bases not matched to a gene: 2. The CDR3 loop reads CATSRGETQYF. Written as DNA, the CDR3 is TGTGCCACCAGCCGGGGGGAGACGCAGTATTTT.

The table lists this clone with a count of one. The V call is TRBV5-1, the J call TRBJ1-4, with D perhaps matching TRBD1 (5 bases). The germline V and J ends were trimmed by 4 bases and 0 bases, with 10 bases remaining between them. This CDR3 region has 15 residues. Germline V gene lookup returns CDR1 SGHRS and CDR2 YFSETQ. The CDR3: CASSRGTTTNEKLFF. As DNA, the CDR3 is TGCGCCAGCAGCCGAGGGACGACAACTAATGAAAAACTGTTTTTT.

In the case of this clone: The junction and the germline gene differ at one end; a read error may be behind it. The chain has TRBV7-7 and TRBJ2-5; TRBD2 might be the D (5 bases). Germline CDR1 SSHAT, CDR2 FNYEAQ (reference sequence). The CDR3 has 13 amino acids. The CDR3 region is CASSLLAGEAQYF. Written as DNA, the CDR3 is TGTGCCAGCAGCTTACTAGCAGGAGAGGCCCAGTACTTC.

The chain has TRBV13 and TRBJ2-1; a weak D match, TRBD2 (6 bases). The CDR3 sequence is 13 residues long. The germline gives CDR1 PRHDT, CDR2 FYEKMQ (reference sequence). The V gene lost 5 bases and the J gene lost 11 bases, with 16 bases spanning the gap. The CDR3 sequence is CASSLARAGKQFF. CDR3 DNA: TGTGCCAGCAGCCTGGCGAGGGCGGGGAAGCAGTTCTTC. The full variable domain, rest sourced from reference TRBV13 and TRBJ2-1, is AAGVIQSPRHLIKEKRETATLKCYPIPRHDTVYWYQQGPGQDPQFLISFYEKMQSDKGSIPDRFSAQQFSDYHSELNMSSLELGDSALYFCASSLARAGKQFFGPGTRLTVL.

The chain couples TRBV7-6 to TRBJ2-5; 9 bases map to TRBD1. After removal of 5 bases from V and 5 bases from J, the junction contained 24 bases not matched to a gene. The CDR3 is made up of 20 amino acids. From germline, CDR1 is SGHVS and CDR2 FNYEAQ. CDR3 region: CASSPVTPGQGRAEVETQYF. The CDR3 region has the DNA TGTGCCAGCAGCCCAGTCACACCGGGACAGGGCCGCGCGGAAGTGGAGACCCAGTACTTC.

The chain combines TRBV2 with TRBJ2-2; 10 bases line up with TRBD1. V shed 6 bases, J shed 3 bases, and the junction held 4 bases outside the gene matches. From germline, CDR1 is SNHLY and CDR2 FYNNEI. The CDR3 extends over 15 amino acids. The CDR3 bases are TGTGCCAGCAGAGACAGGGGGCGGGACACCGGGGAGCTGTTTTTT. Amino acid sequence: CASRDRGRDTGELFF.